These 20 T cell receptor beta chains were sequenced from one sample in a study of blood T cells in healthy people across ages. Through a sample-barcoded 5' primer and a J-beta primer mix, a second PCR was run for roughly 7 to 11 cycles. TCRdb reanalysed the 5' RACE reads using MiXCR and keeps one entry per CDR3 protein. The table lists hundreds of thousands of distinct CDR3 sequences, 45% to 60% of them singletons. The source material was blood. The origin of the receptors is a woman older than 75 in good health.

This clonotype was counted a few times. CDR3 in DNA: TGCGCCAGCAGACTAGGGGAGCAGTACTTC. This encodes CASRLGEQYF. The chain is built from TRBV10-2 and TRBJ2-7, with a tentative D call TRBD2 (5 bases). The length of the CDR3 is 10 residues. The germline V gene encodes CDR1 WSHSY and CDR2 SAAADI. The V gene lost 6 bases and the J gene lost 7 bases, with 7 bases spanning the gap.

Ten or more counts support this clonotype. J is TRBJ2-5 and V is TRBV5-4, with 7 bases matching TRBD2. The ends lost 5 bases at V and 2 bases at J; junction bases unmatched: 9. This CDR3 spans 15 amino acids. In germline, CDR1 is SGHNT, CDR2 YYREEE (reference sequence). CDR3 amino acids: CASSAKTSTQETQYF. The CDR3 region has the DNA TGTGCCAGCAGTGCGAAGACTAGCACGCAAGAGACCCAGTACTTC.

This clonotype has more than one count but fewer than ten. V gene TRBV5-1 combines with J gene TRBJ1-4; D remains ambiguous. This CDR3 region has 15 residues. V was clipped by 4 bases and J by 0 bases, with 10 bases between them. The germline V gene encodes CDR1 SGHRS and CDR2 YFSETQ. This CDR3 is CASSRDRATNEKLFF. The CDR3 nucleotides are TGCGCCAGCAGCCGTGACCGAGCAACTAATGAAAAACTGTTTTTT.

This clonotype was seen a handful of times. The chain couples TRBV20-1 to TRBJ1-5; D is unresolved. Germline V gene lookup returns CDR1 DFQATT and CDR2 SNEGSKA (reference sequence). The CDR3 contains 13 residues. V was clipped by 3 bases and J by 3 bases, with 9 bases between them. CDR3 DNA: TGCAGTGCTAGCGCGGGAAACAATCAGCCCCAGCATTTT. It specifies CSASAGNNQPQHF.

The rearrangement uses TRBV20-1 and TRBJ1-1; D not certain. The CDR3 length is 15 residues. Germline CDR1 DFQATT, CDR2 SNEGSKA (reference sequence). V was clipped by 0 bases and J by 2 bases, with 13 bases between them. CDR3 sequence reads: CSAREGSEYNTEAFF. CDR3 in DNA: TGCAGTGCTAGAGAGGGATCAGAATATAACACTGAAGCTTTCTTT.

The V and J genes are TRBV9 and TRBJ2-3; TRBD2 matches at 11 bases. The V segment lost 4 bases and the J segment 0 bases; nucleotides outside the gene matches: 4. The CDR3 runs 16 residues. Germline CDR1 and CDR2: SGDLS and YYNGEE. CDR3 nucleotides: TGTGCCAGCAGCCAGGGACTAGCGGATAGCACAGATACGCAGTATTTT. This translates into CASSQGLADSTDTQYF.

Remarks on this clonotype: One end of the junction does not line up with germline, which may come from a read error. The chain is built from TRBV19 and TRBJ2-7; 8 bases align to TRBD2. The CDR3 has 15 residues. The V gene's germline CDR1 is LNHDA and CDR2 SQIVND (reference sequence). The CDR3 protein is CAGSGTSGLSYEQYF. CDR3 nucleotides: TGTGCCGGTAGTGGTACTAGCGGACTCTCCTACGAGCAGTACTTC.

J is TRBJ1-1 and V is TRBV6-6, with 7 bases aligning to TRBD1. The CDR3 is 15 amino acids. Germline CDR1 and CDR2: MNHNY and SVGAGI (reference sequence). Losses at the gene ends were 2 bases for V and 8 bases for J; bases not matched to a gene: 11. The chain's CDR3 is CASSYAEGAAKEAFF. The CDR3 DNA reads as TGTGCCAGCAGTTACGCGGAGGGGGCTGCTAAAGAAGCTTTCTTT.

There are many counts of this clonotype. The chain links TRBV28 to TRBJ2-7; D is unresolved. Deletions cut 8 bases from V and 0 bases from J, with 5 bases between. Looked up from germline, CDR1 is MDHEN and CDR2 is SYDVKM. The CDR3 runs 11 residues. CDR3 in DNA: TGTGCCAGCCAAGACTCCTACGAGCAGTACTTC. Its protein product is CASQDSYEQYF.

Ten or more counts support this clonotype. The chain employs TRBV20-1 and TRBJ2-5; 8 positions match TRBD1. CDR3 length: 13 amino acids. Per germline, CDR1 DFQATT and CDR2 SNEGSKA (reference sequence). The J segment lost 5 bases and the V segment lost 7 bases, leaving 9 bases of the junction unmatched. As DNA, the CDR3 is TGCAGTGTCGCGACAGGGGTTTGGGAGACCCAGTACTTC. Translated, it gives CSVATGVWETQYF.

This clonotype was seen at least ten times. The chain is built from TRBV20-1 and TRBJ2-1, with 9 nucleotides matching TRBD1. The CDR3 consists of 15 residues. Trimming at V came to 5 bases and at J to 7 bases, leaving 12 bases not matched to a gene. Per germline, CDR1 DFQATT and CDR2 SNEGSKA (reference sequence). The CDR3 region is CSAPRRDREENEQFF. CDR3 sequence (DNA): TGCAGTGCTCCGCGGCGGGACAGGGAGGAGAATGAGCAGTTCTTC.

This clonotype is a singleton in its sample. The gene calls are TRBV10-3 and TRBJ1-4, with 7 bases identical to TRBD1. Germline CDR1 and CDR2: ENHRY and SYGVKD. This CDR3 comprises 15 residues. J was trimmed by 5 bases and V by 0 bases; bases with no gene match: 3. CDR3 sequence reads: CAISESTGQNEKLFF. CDR3 bases: TGTGCCATCAGTGAGTCGACAGGGCAAAATGAAAAACTGTTTTTT.

There are many counts of this clonotype. The rearrangement uses TRBV5-1 and TRBJ2-1; TRBD2 matches at 14 bases. This CDR3 contains 18 residues. CDR1 and CDR2 from the germline V gene are SGHRS and YFSETQ. V trimming: 4 bases; J trimming: 4 bases; junction bases outside the gene matches: 10. CDR3 in DNA: TGCGCCAGCAGCCCGGGACTAGCGGGGGCTACGGGATACAATGAGCAGTTCTTC. Amino acids: CASSPGLAGATGYNEQFF. Full variable domain (rest looked up from reference TRBV5-1 and TRBJ2-1): KAGVTQTPRYLIKTRGQQVTLSCSPISGHRSVSWYQQTPGQGLQFLFEYFSETQRNKGNFPGRFSGRQFSNSRSEMNVSTLELGDSALYLCASSPGLAGATGYNEQFFGPGTRLTVL.

This rearrangement joins TRBV7-2 to TRBJ2-1, with TRBD2 as a possible D gene (7 bases). CDR3 length: 18 residues. The germline gives CDR1 SGHTA, CDR2 FQGNSA. Trimming cost V 3 bases and J 4 bases, with 22 bases left between them. The CDR3 loop reads CASSFGGARVSRYNEQFF. Written as DNA, the CDR3 is TGTGCCAGCAGCTTTGGGGGGGCAAGGGTCTCCCGGTACAATGAGCAGTTCTTC.

V and J are TRBV30 and TRBJ2-3; 8 bases are a match to TRBD2. The V gene's germline CDR1 is GTSNPN and CDR2 SVGIG (reference sequence). The CDR3 length is 13 residues. V was pared by 5 bases and J by 3 bases, with 4 bases of the junction left unmatched. The CDR3 protein is CAWQRGKTDTQYF. The CDR3, as DNA: TGTGCCTGGCAGCGGGGGAAGACAGATACGCAGTATTTT.

A remark on this clonotype: Given a much more abundant clone one base away, this may be a read error. This rearrangement joins TRBV20-1 to TRBJ2-7, with D perhaps TRBD1 (5 bases). Trimming shortened V by 6 bases and J by 5 bases, and 20 bases separated the two germline ends. The CDR3 contains 14 residues. Germline assignment: CDR1 DFQATT and CDR2 SNEGSKA (reference sequence). The DNA for the CDR3 is TGCAGTGCCGCAGTCGTGGGCAGGGCCGACGAGCAGTACTTC. Translation: CSAAVVGRADEQYF.

This clonotype was seen a handful of times. This chain uses TRBV27 with TRBJ2-2; 11 nucleotides align to TRBD2. The CDR3 is made up of 19 amino acids. CDR1 is MNHEY, CDR2 SMNVEV, per germline (reference sequence). With 5 bases clipped from V and 6 bases from J, the junction kept 17 bases outside the gene matches. CDR3 amino acids: CASSKRAGTSGGKAGELFF. CDR3 DNA sequence: TGTGCCAGCAGTAAGAGGGCCGGGACTAGCGGAGGGAAGGCCGGGGAGCTGTTTTTT.

Worth noting for this clonotype: A much larger clone is a single base away; this may be a read error. The rearrangement links TRBV28 to TRBJ2-4, with TRBD1 as a possible D gene (6 bases). The DNA end favors TRBJ2-5, so the J call may be wrong. Germline CDR1 MDHEN, CDR2 SYDVKM. The CDR3 consists of 12 residues. The CDR3 DNA reads as TGTGCCAGCAGTATTACACAGGGGACCCAGTACTTC. This gives the protein CASSITQGTQYF.

This clonotype was observed at least ten times. The chain carries TRBV7-2 and TRBJ2-4, with D unclear. V was shortened by 1 base and J by 3 bases, with 7 bases between the two germline ends. The CDR3 runs 14 residues. Germline CDR1 SGHTA, CDR2 FQGNSA. The CDR3 nucleotides read TGTGCCAGCAGCTTAGGGGCCGGCAAAAACATTCAGTACTTC. It translates to CASSLGAGKNIQYF.

V is TRBV5-6 and J is TRBJ2-7; possibly TRBD1 for D (6 bases). Between the trimmed V and J ends, which lost 1 base and 3 bases, there was a span of 17 bases. This CDR3 has 16 amino acids. CDR1 is SGHDT, CDR2 YYEEEE, per germline. CDR3 nucleotides: TGTGCCAGCAGCTTGCCAGGACAGCCAGTGGTCTACGAGCAGTACTTC. It yields the protein CASSLPGQPVVYEQYF. Variable domain in full (rest from reference TRBV5-6 and TRBJ2-7): DAGVTQSPTHLIKTRGQQVTLRCSPKSGHDTVSWYQQALGQGPQFIFQYYEEEERQRGNFPDRFSGHQFPNYSSELNVNALLLGDSALYLCASSLPGQPVVYEQYFGPGTRLTVT.